The rows below give T cell receptor beta chains drawn from one sample of a study of CD8+ T cells in alopecia areata. Produced via immunoSEQ multiplex PCR; TCRdb's table is partial and in-frame only. The table records fewer than 100,000 clones, more than 65% of them present only once. The source material was CD8+ T cells sorted from blood, sampled around week 46, from a patient treated with tofacitinib. These receptor sequences come from a human donor with alopecia areata. Both conserved end residues are part of each CDR3. The D gene is left open where the match is weak. Expanded clones are given a class, and other clones once, few, many or no size at all.

NA	NA	TRBV6-5	TRBJ2-6	CASSSQGSGANVLTF	TGTGCCAGCAGTTCCCAGGGATCTGGGGCCAACGTCCTGACTTTC
NA	NA	TRBV9	TRBJ2-7	CASSVGSSPYEQYF	TGTGCCAGCAGCGTAGGTAGCAGCCCCTACGAGCAGTACTTC
TRBD2	NA	TRBV7-9	TRBJ2-1	CASSLLAGGINEQFF	TGTGCCAGCAGCTTACTAGCGGGGGGGATCAATGAGCAGTTCTTC
TRBD2	few	TRBV19	TRBJ2-1	CASGLAGVNEQFF	TGTGCCAGTGGACTAGCGGGGGTTAATGAGCAGTTCTTC
TRBD2	few	TRBV6-4	TRBJ2-1	CASSDLAGYNEQFF	TGTGCCAGCAGTGACCTAGCGGGGTACAATGAGCAGTTCTTC
TRBD1	NA	TRBV4-3	TRBJ2-7	CASSGTGDNEQYF	TGCGCCAGCAGCGGGACAGGGGATAACGAGCAGTACTTC
TRBD2	NA	TRBV6-4	TRBJ2-1	CASSETSGGGYNEQFF	TGTGCCAGCAGTGAGACTAGCGGGGGGGGCTACAATGAGCAGTTCTTC
NA	NA	TRBV6-1	TRBJ1-1	CASKDVMNTEAFF	TGTGCCAGCAAAGACGTCATGAACACTGAAGCTTTCTTT
NA	NA	TRBV4-3	TRBJ2-1	CASSPFQGNEQFF	TGCGCCAGCAGCCCGTTCCAGGGGAATGAGCAGTTCTTC
NA	NA	TRBV25-1	TRBJ2-3	CASRSRKEPESTDTQYF	TGTGCCAGCAGATCACGGAAGGAACCAGAAAGCACAGATACGCAGTATTTT
TRBD1	NA	TRBV19	TRBJ1-2	CASSPGTGSGYTF	TGTGCCAGTAGTCCGGGGACAGGGAGTGGCTACACCTTC
TRBD1	NA	TRBV4-3	TRBJ1-1	CASSQERTGRTEAFF	TGCGCCAGCAGCCAAGAGAGGACAGGGAGGACTGAAGCTTTCTTT
NA	NA	TRBV13	TRBJ2-7	CASSLSVGHYEQYF	TGTGCCAGCAGCTTATCGGTAGGGCACTACGAGCAGTACTTC
NA	NA	TRBV30	TRBJ1-2	CAWNPTGRAYGYTF	TGTGCCTGGAACCCGACCGGGAGAGCCTATGGCTACACCTTC
NA	NA	TRBV30	TRBJ1-5	CAWSPSIKPNQPQHF	TGTGCCTGGAGTCCAAGCATTAAACCAAATCAGCCCCAGCATTTT
TRBD1	NA	TRBV7-9	TRBJ2-7	CASSPRTGYSSYEQYF	TGTGCCAGCAGCCCACGGACAGGGTACAGCTCCTACGAGCAGTACTTC
NA	NA	TRBV29-1	TRBJ1-2	CSVVEGQLGYTF	TGCAGCGTTGTCGAAGGACAGCTAGGCTACACCTTC
NA	NA	TRBV30	TRBJ2-3	CAWSWSGQDTQYF	TGTGCCTGGAGTTGGAGCGGTCAAGATACGCAGTATTTT
NA	NA	TRBV9	TRBJ2-3	CASSPTSSAGAGDTQYF	TGTGCCAGCAGCCCCACATCTTCGGCGGGGGCTGGAGATACGCAGTATTTT
NA	NA	TRBV27	TRBJ2-5	CASSSLAEETQYF	TGTGCCAGCAGTTCGCTCGCCGAAGAGACCCAGTACTTC
TRBD2	NA	TRBV10-3	TRBJ2-1	CAISEQRRDYPNEQFF	TGTGCCATCAGTGAACAAAGACGGGACTATCCCAATGAGCAGTTCTTC
NA	NA	TRBV29-1	TRBJ1-2	CSVERQNSNYGYTF	TGCAGCGTTGAACGGCAGAACTCTAACTATGGCTACACCTTC
NA	NA	TRBV15	TRBJ2-7	CATSRVPAVSSYEQYF	TGTGCCACCAGCAGAGTCCCAGCGGTAAGCTCCTACGAGCAGTACTTC
NA	once	TRBV21-1	TRBJ1-1	CASSQGIQVWSYYTEAFF	TGTGCCAGCAGCCAGGGTATTCAGGTGTGGTCGTATTACACTGAAGCTTTCTTT
NA	NA	TRBV6-4	TRBJ2-3	CASSEWGSTDTQYF	TGTGCCAGCAGTGAGTGGGGGAGCACAGATACGCAGTATTTT
NA	few	TRBV30	TRBJ1-1	CAWTEGTEAFF	TGTGCCTGGACAGAAGGGACAGAAGCTTTCTTT
TRBD1	NA	TRBV6-1	TRBJ2-5	CASSEDEGTVQETQYF	TGTGCCAGCAGTGAAGATGAGGGGACAGTCCAAGAGACCCAGTACTTC
NA	NA	TRBV30	TRBJ2-1	CAWSSAREQFF	TGTGCCTGGAGCTCTGCCAGGGAACAGTTCTTC
TRBD2	few	TRBV29-1	TRBJ2-1	CSVEEGEGEQFF	TGCAGCGTTGAAGAGGGGGAGGGTGAGCAGTTCTTC
NA	NA	TRBV14	TRBJ2-3	CASRQRGTDTQYF	TGTGCCAGCAGGCAACGGGGCACAGATACGCAGTATTTT
NA	many	TRBV10-3	TRBJ2-1	CAISEPGTFNEQFF	TGTGCCATCAGTGAGCCTGGGACGTTCAATGAGCAGTTCTTC
NA	NA	TRBV4-1	TRBJ2-7	CASSHTGSYEQYF	TGCGCCAGCAGCCACACGGGTTCCTACGAGCAGTACTTC
NA	NA	TRBV5-6	TRBJ2-3	CASSQTQHQDTQYF	TGTGCCAGCAGCCAAACTCAACATCAAGATACGCAGTATTTT
NA	once	TRBV29-1	TRBJ2-3	CSVDDGTPSTDTQYF	TGCAGCGTTGATGACGGTACGCCTAGCACAGATACGCAGTATTTT
TRBD1	NA	TRBV19	TRBJ2-7	CASSMTGGYEQYF	TGTGCCAGTAGTATGACAGGGGGCTACGAGCAGTACTTC
NA	few	TRBV4-3	TRBJ1-4	CASSQDWVGTTNEKLFF	TGCGCCAGCAGCCAAGATTGGGTCGGAACAACTAATGAAAAACTGTTTTTT
TRBD1	NA	TRBV7-9	TRBJ2-1	CASSLRTGAFDEQFF	TGTGCCAGCAGCTTGAGGACAGGGGCATTCGATGAGCAGTTCTTC
TRBD1	NA	TRBV30	TRBJ1-1	CAWSLTGDTEAFF	TGTGCCTGGAGCCTTACAGGGGACACTGAAGCTTTCTTT
NA	NA	TRBV6-1	TRBJ2-7	CASSEGGLGYEQYF	TGTGCCAGCAGTGAGGGCGGGCTAGGCTACGAGCAGTACTTC
NA	once	TRBV13	TRBJ2-1	CASSLGQGNEQFF	TGTGCCAGCAGCTTAGGGCAGGGCAATGAGCAGTTCTTC
TRBD1	few	TRBV19	TRBJ2-1	CASSMSGTGMNEQFF	TGTGCCAGTAGTATGTCCGGGACAGGGATGAATGAGCAGTTCTTC
TRBD1	NA	TRBV13	TRBJ2-3	CASSRGQAPSTDTQYF	TGTGCCAGCAGCCGAGGACAGGCCCCTAGCACAGATACGCAGTATTTT
TRBD1	few	TRBV5-6	TRBJ2-2	CASSKRQGDWTGELFF	TGTGCCAGCAGCAAGAGACAGGGGGATTGGACCGGGGAGCTGTTTTTT
TRBD1	NA	TRBV19	TRBJ1-6	CASSARGGAPLHF	TGTGCCAGTAGTGCCAGGGGGGGTGCACCCCTCCACTTT
TRBD1	NA	TRBV4-3	TRBJ2-3	CASSQDGDSLWVYAGTQYF	TGCGCCAGCAGCCAAGATGGGGACAGTTTGTGGGTTTACGCAGGGACGCAGTATTTT
NA	few	TRBV29-1	TRBJ1-4	CSVGTAGGKKLFF	TGCAGCGTTGGGACAGCTGGTGGTAAAAAACTGTTTTTT
NA	NA	TRBV6-5	TRBJ2-2	CASSYSSANTGELFF	TGTGCCAGCAGTTACTCTTCCGCGAACACCGGGGAGCTGTTTTTT
NA	NA	TRBV25-1	TRBJ2-3	CASSGVRTDTQYF	TGTGCCAGCAGCGGCGTGCGCACAGATACGCAGTATTTT
TRBD1	NA	TRBV9	TRBJ1-1	CASSEGQRNTEAFF	TGTGCCAGCAGCGAGGGACAGCGAAACACTGAAGCTTTCTTT
NA	NA	TRBV25-1	TRBJ2-2	CASRTANTGELFF	TGTGCCAGCAGGACAGCGAACACCGGGGAGCTGTTTTTT
NA	NA	TRBV7-9	TRBJ2-2	CASSLLEFRGELFF	TGTGCCAGCAGCTTACTGGAATTTCGGGGGGAGCTGTTTTTT
TRBD1	NA	TRBV4-2	TRBJ1-1	CASSQLTGGANTEAFF	TGTGCCAGCAGCCAGTTGACAGGGGGGGCGAACACTGAAGCTTTCTTT
NA	few	TRBV30	TRBJ1-1	CAWNLQPTAKTEAFF	TGTGCCTGGAACCTTCAACCGACCGCGAAAACTGAAGCTTTCTTT
NA	NA	TRBV7-6	TRBJ2-3	CASSYTDRLTDTQYF	TGTGCCAGCAGCTACACAGACAGGCTCACAGATACGCAGTATTTT
NA	NA	TRBV7-6	TRBJ2-5	CASSSYGWGETQETQYF	TGTGCCAGCAGCTCATATGGATGGGGGGAGACCCAAGAGACCCAGTACTTC
NA	NA	TRBV6-5	TRBJ2-2	CASSYSGRELFF	TGTGCCAGCAGTTACTCAGGGCGGGAGCTGTTTTTT
NA	NA	TRBV15	TRBJ2-3	CATSRVVLDTQYF	TGTGCCACCAGCAGAGTCGTGTTGGATACGCAGTATTTT